The entry below describes one T cell receptor (beta chain). What it binds is not known. Libraries were prepared by immunoSEQ multiplex PCR; TCRdb keeps only in-frame clonotypes and omits some of them. The data hold 20,000 or so clones, with 80% to 90% observed a single time. The sample is drawn from a study of somatic mutations in cytotoxic T cells in rheumatoid arthritis. The study's findings and limits: Within 8 of 65 patients, the single biggest CD8+ clone made up more than 20% of CD8+ cells. Clonality measured in CD8+ T cells did not differ significantly between rheumatoid arthritis patients and age-matched healthy controls.

There are 17 residues in the CDR3. V was shortened by 0 bases and J by 4 bases, with 16 bases between the two germline ends. Germline CDR1 reads SGHVS; CDR2 reads FNYEAQ. The sample comprised CD8+ T cells sorted from blood. The chain joins TRBV7-6 to TRBJ1-3, with unresolved D. The receptor's source is an adult with rheumatoid arthritis. The CDR3 is CASSLAPYSVVGNTIYF. CDR3 nucleotide sequence: TGTGCCAGCAGCTTAGCGCCCTACTCCGTAGTCGGAAACACCATATATTTT.